This TCR beta chain derives from a study of blood T cell repertoires in COVID-19. Original data processing: Amplifying reference gene primers gave estimates of nucleated cell counts. TCRdb's copy holds only in-frame clones and misses some; the assay was immunoSEQ multiplex PCR. V and J calls and clone size are those listed in that table; D and trimming were worked out from the DNA. The sample lists 250,000 to 300,000 clones, roughly 85% seen once, with 4.6% in the top ten. Looked up from germline, CDR1 is SGHVS and CDR2 is FNYEAQ. This CDR3 region has 14 residues. V shed 1 base and J shed 5 bases, with 11 bases lying between them.

The chain combines TRBV7-6 with TRBJ2-5, with D hard to call. Sequences were obtained from peripheral blood. The clonotype originates from a man in his sixties who had recovered from COVID-19. Here the CDR3 reads CASSLGPAGETQYF. CDR3 DNA sequence: TGTGCCAGCAGCTTAGGCCCAGCCGGGGAGACCCAGTACTTC.